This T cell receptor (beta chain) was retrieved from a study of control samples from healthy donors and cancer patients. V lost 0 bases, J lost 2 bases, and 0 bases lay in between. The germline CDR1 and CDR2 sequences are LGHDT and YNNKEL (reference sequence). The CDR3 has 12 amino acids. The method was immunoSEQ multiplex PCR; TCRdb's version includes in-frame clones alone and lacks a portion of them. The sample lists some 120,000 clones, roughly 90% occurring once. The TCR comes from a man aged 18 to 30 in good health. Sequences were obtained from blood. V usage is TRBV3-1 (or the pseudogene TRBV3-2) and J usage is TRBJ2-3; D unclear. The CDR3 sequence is CASSQDTDTQYF. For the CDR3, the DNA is TGTGCCAGCAGCCAAGACACAGATACGCAGTATTTT.